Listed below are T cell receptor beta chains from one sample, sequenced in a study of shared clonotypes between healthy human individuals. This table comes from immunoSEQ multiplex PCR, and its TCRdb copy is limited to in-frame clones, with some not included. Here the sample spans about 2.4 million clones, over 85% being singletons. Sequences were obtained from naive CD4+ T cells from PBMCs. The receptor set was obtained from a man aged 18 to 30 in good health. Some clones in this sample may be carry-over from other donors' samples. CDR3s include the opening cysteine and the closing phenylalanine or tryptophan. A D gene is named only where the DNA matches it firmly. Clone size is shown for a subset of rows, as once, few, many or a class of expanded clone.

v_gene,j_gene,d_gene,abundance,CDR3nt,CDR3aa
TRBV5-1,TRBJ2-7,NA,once,TGCGCCAGCAGCCCGGATCTCAGGGTAACCTACGAGCAGTACTTC,CASSPDLRVTYEQYF
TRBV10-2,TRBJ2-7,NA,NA,TGCGCCACCTCCCCAGCGTACGAGCAGTACTTC,CATSPAYEQYF
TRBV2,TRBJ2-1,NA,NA,TGTGCCAGCACCCCCCAGCGGTCCTACAATGAGCAGTTCTTC,CASTPQRSYNEQFF
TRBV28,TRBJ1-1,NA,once,TGTGCCAGCAGTCTCCGGCGGGGGGTGAACACTGAAGCTTTCTTT,CASSLRRGVNTEAFF
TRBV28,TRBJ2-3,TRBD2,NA,TGTGCCAGCAGTTCCCTTCTCGCGGGAGACACAGATACGCAGTATTTT,CASSSLLAGDTDTQYF
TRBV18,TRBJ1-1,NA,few,TGTGCCAGCTCACCAGACGGCTTAAACACTGAAGCTTTCTTT,CASSPDGLNTEAFF
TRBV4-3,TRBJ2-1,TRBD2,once,TGCGCCAGCAGCCAGGGGGCGGTACTAGCGGGAGTCTCAGGGCATGAGCAGTTCTTC,CASSQGAVLAGVSGHEQFF
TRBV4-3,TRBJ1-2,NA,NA,TGCGCCAGCAGCCAAGAGGGCAGGGTATATGGCTACACCTTC,CASSQEGRVYGYTF
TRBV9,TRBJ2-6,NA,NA,TGTGCCAGCAGCCCCCCCTTTGGGGAGCGGAGCCTCTCTGGGGCCAACGTCCTGACTTTC,CASSPPFGERSLSGANVLTF
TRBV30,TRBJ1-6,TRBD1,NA,TGTGCCTGGAAGCTCCTGACAGGGGGGTCACCCCTCCACTTT,CAWKLLTGGSPLHF
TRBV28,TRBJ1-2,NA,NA,TGTGCCAGCAGTTTAAGGAGACAGGAAGATGGCTACACCTTC,CASSLRRQEDGYTF
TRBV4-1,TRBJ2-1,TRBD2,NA,TGCGCCAGCAGCCCCCCCCTAGCGGGTGAGCAGTTCTTC,CASSPPLAGEQFF
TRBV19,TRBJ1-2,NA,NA,TGTGCCAGTAGTTTCAGTTCTAACTATGGCTACACCTTC,CASSFSSNYGYTF
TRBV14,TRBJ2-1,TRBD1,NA,TGTGCCAGCAGCCCACGGACAGGAGGTTGGAATGAGCAGTTCTTC,CASSPRTGGWNEQFF
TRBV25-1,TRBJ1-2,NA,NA,TGTGCCAGCAGTGACGCCATAGGGTACGGTGGTGGTGGCTACACCTTC,CASSDAIGYGGGGYTF
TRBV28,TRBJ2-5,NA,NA,TGTGCCAGCAGTTTATTAACCAGCGGAGTAGACGAGTGGGAGACCCAGTACTTC,CASSLLTSGVDEWETQYF
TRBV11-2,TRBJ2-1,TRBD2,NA,TGTGCCAGCAGCTTCTCTAGCGGGAGGCAGTACAATGAGCAGTTCTTC,CASSFSSGRQYNEQFF
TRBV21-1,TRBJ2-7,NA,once,TGTGCCAGCAGCAAAGCTCCAGCGGGAGTTTCCGAGCAGTACTTC,CASSKAPAGVSEQYF
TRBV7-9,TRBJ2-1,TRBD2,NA,TGTGCCAGCAGCCCCTGGACTAGCGGGAGTCAGAATGAGCAGTTCTTC,CASSPWTSGSQNEQFF
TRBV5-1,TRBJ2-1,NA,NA,TGCGCCAGCAGCTCACAACCTTACAATGAGCAGTTCTTC,CASSSQPYNEQFF
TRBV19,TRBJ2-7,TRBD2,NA,TGTGCCAGTAGTATTGGGGTAGCGGGAGGATACGAGCAGTACTTC,CASSIGVAGGYEQYF
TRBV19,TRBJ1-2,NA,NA,TGTGCAGCTTCCTTCGGGTCCGGCTATGGCTACACCTTC,CAASFGSGYGYTF
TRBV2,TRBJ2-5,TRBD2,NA,TGTGCCAGCAGTTGGGGACTAGCGGGTTTGTACCAAGAGACCCAGTACTTC,CASSWGLAGLYQETQYF
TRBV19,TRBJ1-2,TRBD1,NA,TGTGCCAGTAGTGGACAGGGCCGGGATGGCTACACCTTC,CASSGQGRDGYTF
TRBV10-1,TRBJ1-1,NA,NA,TGCGCCAGCAGTGGCACGAACAGGAACACTGAAGCTTTCTTT,CASSGTNRNTEAFF
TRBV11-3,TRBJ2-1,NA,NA,TGTGCCAGCAGCTTAGATCGGGGCAATGAGCAGTTCTTC,CASSLDRGNEQFF
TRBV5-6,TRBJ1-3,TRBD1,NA,TGTGCCAGCAGCCGTCGACAGGGCCGGACCATATATTTT,CASSRRQGRTIYF
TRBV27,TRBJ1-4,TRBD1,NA,TGTGCCAGCAGTTTTCGGACAGGGGAGGAAAAACTGTTTTTT,CASSFRTGEEKLFF
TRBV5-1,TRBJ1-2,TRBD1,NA,TGCGCCAGCAGCTTGCTAACAGGGGATACCAACTATGGCTACACCTTC,CASSLLTGDTNYGYTF
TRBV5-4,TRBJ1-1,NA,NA,TGTGCCAGCAGCCCCCTTGGGGCCACTGAAGCTTTCTTT,CASSPLGATEAFF
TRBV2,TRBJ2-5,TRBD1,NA,TGTGCCAGCAGTGTGGGGACAGATCATGAGACCCAGTACTTC,CASSVGTDHETQYF
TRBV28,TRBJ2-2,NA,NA,TGTGCCAGCAGTTTTCACGGGGGCCTAGGGACCGGGGAGCTGTTTTTT,CASSFHGGLGTGELFF
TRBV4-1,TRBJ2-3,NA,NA,TGCGCCAGCAGCCAATCCCAGACCGGGGCAGATACGCAGTATTTT,CASSQSQTGADTQYF
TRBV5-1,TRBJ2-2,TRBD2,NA,TGCGCCAGCAGCCCTCCACTAGCGGGAGGGTCCGGGGAGCTGTTTTTT,CASSPPLAGGSGELFF
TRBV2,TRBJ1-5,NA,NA,TGTGCCAGCAGTGGGCAGGGTAGGAATCAGCCCCAGCATTTT,CASSGQGRNQPQHF
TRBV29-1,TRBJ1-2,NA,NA,TGCAGCGTTGCGGGGAACTATGGCTACACCTTC,CSVAGNYGYTF
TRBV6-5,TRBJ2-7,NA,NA,TGTGCCAGCAGTTGGAGAGTATCCTACGAGCAGTACTTC,CASSWRVSYEQYF
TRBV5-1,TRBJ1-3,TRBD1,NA,TGCGCCAGCAGCTTACCGGGACAGGGGTCTGGAAACACCATATATTTT,CASSLPGQGSGNTIYF
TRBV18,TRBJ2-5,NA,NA,TGTGCCAGCTCACCGGGACAACCAAAACAAGAGACCCAGTACTTC,CASSPGQPKQETQYF
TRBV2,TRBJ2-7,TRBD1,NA,TGTGCCAGCAGTGAAGGGGGACAGGGTTACTACGAGCAGTACTTC,CASSEGGQGYYEQYF
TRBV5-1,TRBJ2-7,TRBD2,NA,TGCGCCAGCAGCCTGGGAATGACTAGCGGCTACGAGCAGTACTTC,CASSLGMTSGYEQYF
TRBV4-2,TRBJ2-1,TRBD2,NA,TGTGCCAGCAGCCTCCGGGCAGCGGGAGTCGTAAATGAGCAGTTCTTC,CASSLRAAGVVNEQFF